This record looks at one T cell receptor (beta chain) sequence and its context. This specimen belongs to a study of blood T cell repertoires in COVID-19. About the research overall: The samples span acute and convalescent COVID-19 from the United States, Italy and Spain. Sample material is recorded as cDNA or gDNA derived from T cells, B-cell-depleted T cells, or PBMCs.

Authors' processing steps: For nucleated cells, counts were estimated from reference gene primer amplification. TCRdb's copy holds only in-frame clones and misses some; the assay was immunoSEQ multiplex PCR. For V, J and clone size, that table is used; D and trimming come from the DNA. This sample yields 310,000 or so clones, of which around 82% are seen a single time; approximately 1.3% belongs to the top ten. The sequenced sample was peripheral blood. The clonotype was recovered from a woman aged 45-60 years with acute or convalescent COVID-19.

CDR3 region: CASALDWNTEAFF. In DNA, the CDR3 is TGTGCTAGTGCCCTCGACTGGAACACTGAAGCTTTCTTT. The chain couples TRBV12-5 to TRBJ1-1; D is unclear. CDR3 size: 13 residues. Between the trimmed V and J ends, which lost 7 bases and 1 base, there was a span of 10 bases. Germline loops: CDR1 LGHNT, CDR2 FRNRAP.